The clone carrying this TCR beta chain has only a few counts. Original data processing: Using reference gene primer amplification, nucleated cell counts were estimated. Profiling relied on immunoSEQ multiplex PCR, and the TCRdb table lists in-frame clones only, not all of them. V, J and clone size reflect that table, while D and trimming were determined from the DNA. The data contain 100,000 or so clones, 82% of them singletons. From germline, CDR1 is SGHRS and CDR2 YFSETQ. The length of the CDR3 is 14 residues. Trimming shortened V by 5 bases and J by 0 bases, and 9 bases separated the two germline ends. This sample is drawn from a study of blood T cell repertoires in COVID-19. In the study overall: T cells, B-cell-depleted T cells, or PBMCs provided the cDNA or gDNA that served as material.

The chain is built from TRBV5-1 and TRBJ1-3, with D unresolved. The origin of this receptor is an elderly man with acute or convalescent COVID-19. The sequencing sample was made of peripheral blood. The CDR3, as DNA: TGCGCCAGCAGTCCTAACTCCTCTGGAAACACCATATATTTT. It is translated as CASSPNSSGNTIYF.